Below, one TCR beta chain is given with its context. The entry originates in a study of control samples from healthy donors and cancer patients. This CDR3 comprises 12 residues. V was pared by 5 bases and J by 7 bases, with 9 bases between. The V gene's germline CDR1 is MNHNY and CDR2 SVGAGI (reference sequence). Profiling relied on immunoSEQ multiplex PCR, and the TCRdb table lists in-frame clones only, not all of them. Of fewer than 200,000 clones listed, around 94% were seen once; the top ten hold approximately 15%. The chain combines TRBV6-6 with TRBJ2-1; D is unclear. Specimen: PBMCs. The receptor's source is a man in his 60s with colorectal cancer. For the CDR3, the DNA is TGTGCCAGCAGTCAAACGAGGAATGAGCAGTTCTTC. Protein sequence: CASSQTRNEQFF.